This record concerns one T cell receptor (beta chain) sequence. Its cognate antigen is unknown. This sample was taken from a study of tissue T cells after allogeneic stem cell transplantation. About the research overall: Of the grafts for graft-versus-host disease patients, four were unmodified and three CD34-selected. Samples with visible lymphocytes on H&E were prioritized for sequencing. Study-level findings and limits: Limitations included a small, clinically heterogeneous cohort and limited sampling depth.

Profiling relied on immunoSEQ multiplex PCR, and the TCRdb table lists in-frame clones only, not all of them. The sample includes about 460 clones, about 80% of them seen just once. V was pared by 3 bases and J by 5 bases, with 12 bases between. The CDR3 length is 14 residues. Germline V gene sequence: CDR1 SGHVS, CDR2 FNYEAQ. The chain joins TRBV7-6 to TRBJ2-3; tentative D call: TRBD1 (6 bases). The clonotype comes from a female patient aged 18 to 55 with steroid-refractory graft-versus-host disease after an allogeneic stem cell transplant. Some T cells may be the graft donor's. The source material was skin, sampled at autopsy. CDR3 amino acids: CASSLRGTGDTQYF. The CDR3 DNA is TGTGCCAGCAGCTTGAGGGGGACGGGAGATACGCAGTATTTT. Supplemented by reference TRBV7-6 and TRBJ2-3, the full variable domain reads GAGVSQSPRYKVTKRGQDVALRCDPISGHVSLYWYRQALGQGPEFLTYFNYEAQQDKSGLPNDRFSAERPEGSISTLTIQRTEQRDSAMYRCASSLRGTGDTQYFGPGTRLTVL.